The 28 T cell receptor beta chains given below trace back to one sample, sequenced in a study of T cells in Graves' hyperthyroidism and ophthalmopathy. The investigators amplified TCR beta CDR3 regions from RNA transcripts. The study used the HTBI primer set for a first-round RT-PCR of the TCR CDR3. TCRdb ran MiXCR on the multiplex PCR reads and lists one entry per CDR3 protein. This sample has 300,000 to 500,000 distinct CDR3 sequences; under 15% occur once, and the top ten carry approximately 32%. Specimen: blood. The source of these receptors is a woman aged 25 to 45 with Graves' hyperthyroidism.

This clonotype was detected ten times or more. CDR3 loop: CASSAARVNTEAFF. The CDR3 coding sequence is TGTGCCAGCAGTGCGGCGAGAGTGAACACTGAAGCTTTCTTT. The chain has TRBV6-1 and TRBJ1-1; the D is unclear. CDR1 MNHNS and CDR2 SASEGT come from the germline V gene. V shed 4 bases and J shed 0 bases, with 9 bases lying between them. The CDR3 is 14 amino acids.

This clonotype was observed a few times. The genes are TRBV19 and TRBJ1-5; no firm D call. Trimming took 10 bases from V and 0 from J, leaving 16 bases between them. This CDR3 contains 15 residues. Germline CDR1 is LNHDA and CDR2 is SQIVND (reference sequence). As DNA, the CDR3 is TGTGCCACCCGCCTGATGGGAAATAGCAATCAGCCCCAGCATTTT. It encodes CATRLMGNSNQPQHF.

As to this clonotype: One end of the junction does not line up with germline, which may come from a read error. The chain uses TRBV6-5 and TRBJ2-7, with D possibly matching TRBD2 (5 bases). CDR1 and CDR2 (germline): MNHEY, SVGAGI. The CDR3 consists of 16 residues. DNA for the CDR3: TGTGCCAGCAGTTACTCGAGACTTGGGAGCTCCTACAAGCAGTACTTC. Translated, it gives CASSYSRLGSSYKQYF.

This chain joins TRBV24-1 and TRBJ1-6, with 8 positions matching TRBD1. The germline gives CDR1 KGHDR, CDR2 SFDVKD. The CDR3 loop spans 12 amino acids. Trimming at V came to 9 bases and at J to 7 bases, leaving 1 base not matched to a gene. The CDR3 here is CATGQGNSPLHF. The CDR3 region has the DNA TGTGCCACCGGACAGGGAAATTCACCCCTCCACTTT.

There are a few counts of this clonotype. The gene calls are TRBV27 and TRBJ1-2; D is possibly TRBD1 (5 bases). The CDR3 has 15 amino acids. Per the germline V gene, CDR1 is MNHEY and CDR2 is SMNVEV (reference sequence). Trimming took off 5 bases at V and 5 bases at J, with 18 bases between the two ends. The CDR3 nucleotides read TGTGCCAGCAGTCCGGGGGGGGGTAGGGTATATGGCTACACCTTC. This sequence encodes CASSPGGGRVYGYTF.

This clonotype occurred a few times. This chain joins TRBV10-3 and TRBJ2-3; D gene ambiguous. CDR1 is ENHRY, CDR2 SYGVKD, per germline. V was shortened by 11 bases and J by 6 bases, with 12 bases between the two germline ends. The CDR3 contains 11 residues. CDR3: CAAKVADTQYF. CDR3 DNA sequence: TGTGCCGCTAAGGTGGCGGATACGCAGTATTTT.

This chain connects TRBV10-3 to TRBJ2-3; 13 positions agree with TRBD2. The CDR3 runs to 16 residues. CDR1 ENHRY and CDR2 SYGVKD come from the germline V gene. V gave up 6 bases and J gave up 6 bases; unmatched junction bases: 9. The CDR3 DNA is TGTGCCATCAGGATGCCGGGACTAGCGGGGAGGGATACGCAGTATTTT. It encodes CAIRMPGLAGRDTQYF.

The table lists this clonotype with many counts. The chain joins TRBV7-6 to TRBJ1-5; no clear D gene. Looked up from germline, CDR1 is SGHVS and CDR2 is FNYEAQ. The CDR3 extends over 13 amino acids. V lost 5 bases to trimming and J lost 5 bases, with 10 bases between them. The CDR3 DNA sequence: TGTGCCAGCAGCCAGAGGCAGGATCAGCCCCAGCATTTT. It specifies CASSQRQDQPQHF. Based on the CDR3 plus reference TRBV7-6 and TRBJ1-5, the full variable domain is GAGVSQSPRYKVTKRGQDVALRCDPISGHVSLYWYRQALGQGPEFLTYFNYEAQQDKSGLPNDRFSAERPEGSISTLTIQRTEQRDSAMYRCASSQRQDQPQHFGDGTRLSIL.

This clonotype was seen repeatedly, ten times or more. In DNA, the CDR3 is TGCAGTGCTAGAGCGAGTCTAGCCCAACCAGGGTCCCAGTACTTC. The encoded protein is CSARASLAQPGSQYF. The rearrangement joins TRBV20-1 to TRBJ2-5; D is tentatively TRBD1 or TRBD2 (5 bases each). V was pared by 1 base and J by 9 bases, with 21 bases between. CDR1 is DFQATT, CDR2 SNEGSKA, per germline (reference sequence). The CDR3 is 15 amino acids.

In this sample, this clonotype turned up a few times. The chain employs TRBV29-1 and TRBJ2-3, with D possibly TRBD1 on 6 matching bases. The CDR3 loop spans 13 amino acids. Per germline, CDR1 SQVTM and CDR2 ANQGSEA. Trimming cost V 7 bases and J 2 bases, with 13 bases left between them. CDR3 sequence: CSADRLFTDTQYF. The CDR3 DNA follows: TGCAGCGCGGACAGACTTTTCACAGATACGCAGTATTTT.

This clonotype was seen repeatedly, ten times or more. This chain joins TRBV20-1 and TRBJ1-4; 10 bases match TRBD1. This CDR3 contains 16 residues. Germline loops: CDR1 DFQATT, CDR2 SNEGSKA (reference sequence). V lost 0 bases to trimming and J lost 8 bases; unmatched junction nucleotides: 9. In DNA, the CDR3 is TGCAGTGCTAGAGACCCCGGGACAGGGGAGGTAGAAAAACTGTTTTTT. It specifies CSARDPGTGEVEKLFF.

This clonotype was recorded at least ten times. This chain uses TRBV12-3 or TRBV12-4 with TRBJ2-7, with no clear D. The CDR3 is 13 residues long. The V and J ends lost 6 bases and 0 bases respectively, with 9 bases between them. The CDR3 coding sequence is TGTGCCAGCAGCGGGTCCTTCTCCTACGAGCAGTACTTC. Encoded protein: CASSGSFSYEQYF.

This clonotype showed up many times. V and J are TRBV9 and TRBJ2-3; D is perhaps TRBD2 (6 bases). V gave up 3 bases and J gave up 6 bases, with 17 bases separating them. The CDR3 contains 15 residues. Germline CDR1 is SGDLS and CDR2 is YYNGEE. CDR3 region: CASSAHPGVGDTQYF. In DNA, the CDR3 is TGTGCCAGCAGCGCGCACCCGGGAGTCGGGGATACGCAGTATTTT. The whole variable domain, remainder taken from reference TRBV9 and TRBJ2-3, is DSGVTQTPKHLITATGQRVTLRCSPRSGDLSVYWYQQSLDQGLQFLIQYYNGEERAKGNILERFSAQQFPDLHSELNLSSLELGDSALYFCASSAHPGVGDTQYFGPGTRLTVL.

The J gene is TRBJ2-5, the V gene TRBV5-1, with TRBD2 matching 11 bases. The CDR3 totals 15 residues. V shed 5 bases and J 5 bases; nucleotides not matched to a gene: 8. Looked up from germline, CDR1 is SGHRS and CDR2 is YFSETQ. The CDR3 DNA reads TGCGCCAGCAGGCGAACTAGCGGGAGTATCGAGACCCAGTACTTC. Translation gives CASRRTSGSIETQYF.

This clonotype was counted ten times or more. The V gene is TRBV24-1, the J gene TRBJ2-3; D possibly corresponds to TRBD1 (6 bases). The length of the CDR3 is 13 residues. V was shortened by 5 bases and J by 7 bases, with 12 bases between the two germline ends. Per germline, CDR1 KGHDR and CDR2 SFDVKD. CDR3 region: CATSAGQGYTQYF. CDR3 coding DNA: TGTGCCACCAGTGCGGGACAAGGGTATACGCAGTATTTT.

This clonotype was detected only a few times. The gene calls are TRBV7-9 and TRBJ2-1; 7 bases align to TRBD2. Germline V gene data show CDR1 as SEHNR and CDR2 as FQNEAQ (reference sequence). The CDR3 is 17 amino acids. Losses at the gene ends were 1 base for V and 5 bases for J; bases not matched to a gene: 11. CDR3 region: CASSLGAKASGNNEQFF. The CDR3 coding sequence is TGTGCCAGCAGCTTAGGGGCTAAGGCTAGCGGAAACAATGAGCAGTTCTTC.

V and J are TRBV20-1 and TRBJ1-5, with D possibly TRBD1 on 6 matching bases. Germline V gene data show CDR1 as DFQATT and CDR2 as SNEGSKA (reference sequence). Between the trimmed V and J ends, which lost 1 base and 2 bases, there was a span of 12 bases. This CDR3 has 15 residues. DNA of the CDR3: TGCAGTGCTAGAGTTTCGAGACAGGGCAATCAGCCCCAGCATTTT. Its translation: CSARVSRQGNQPQHF.

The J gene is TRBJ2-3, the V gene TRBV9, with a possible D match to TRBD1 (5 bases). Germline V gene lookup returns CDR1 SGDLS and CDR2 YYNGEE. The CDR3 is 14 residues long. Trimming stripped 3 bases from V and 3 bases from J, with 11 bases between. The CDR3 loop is CASSESRTTDTQYF. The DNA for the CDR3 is TGTGCCAGCAGCGAGTCCAGGACAACAGATACGCAGTATTTT.

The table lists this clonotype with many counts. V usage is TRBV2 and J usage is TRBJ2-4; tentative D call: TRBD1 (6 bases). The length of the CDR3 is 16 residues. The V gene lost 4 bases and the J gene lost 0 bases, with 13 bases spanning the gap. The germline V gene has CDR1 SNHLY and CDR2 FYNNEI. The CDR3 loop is CASSVTGTQAKNIQYF. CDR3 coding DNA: TGTGCCAGCAGTGTCACAGGGACCCAAGCCAAAAACATTCAGTACTTC.

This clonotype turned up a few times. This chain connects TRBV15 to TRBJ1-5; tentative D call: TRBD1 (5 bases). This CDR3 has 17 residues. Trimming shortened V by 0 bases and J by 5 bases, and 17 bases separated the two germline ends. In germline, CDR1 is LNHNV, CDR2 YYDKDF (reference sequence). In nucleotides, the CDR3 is TGTGCCACCAGCAGAGATAGCCCACCCAGGGAAGATCAGCCCCAGCATTTT. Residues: CATSRDSPPREDQPQHF.

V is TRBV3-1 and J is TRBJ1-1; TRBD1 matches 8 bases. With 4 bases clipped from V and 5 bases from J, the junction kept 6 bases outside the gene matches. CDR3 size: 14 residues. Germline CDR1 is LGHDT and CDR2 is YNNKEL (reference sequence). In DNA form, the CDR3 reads TGTGCCAGCAGCCGACAGGGGAGGGGGACTGAAGCTTTCTTT. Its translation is CASSRQGRGTEAFF.

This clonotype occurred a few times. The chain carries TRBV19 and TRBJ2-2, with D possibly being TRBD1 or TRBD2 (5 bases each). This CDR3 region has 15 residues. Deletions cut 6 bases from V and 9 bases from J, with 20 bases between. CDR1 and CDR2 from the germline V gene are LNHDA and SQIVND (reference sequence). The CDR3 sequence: CASRGSDQRGRELFF. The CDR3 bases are TGTGCCAGTAGGGGTAGCGACCAGAGGGGCCGGGAGCTGTTTTTT.

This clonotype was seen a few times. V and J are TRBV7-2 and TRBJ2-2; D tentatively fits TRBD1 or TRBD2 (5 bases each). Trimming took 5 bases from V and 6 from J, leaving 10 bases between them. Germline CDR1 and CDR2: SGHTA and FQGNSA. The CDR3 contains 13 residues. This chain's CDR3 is CASSNRRSGELFF. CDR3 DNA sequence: TGTGCCAGCAGCAACAGGAGGTCCGGGGAGCTGTTTTTT.

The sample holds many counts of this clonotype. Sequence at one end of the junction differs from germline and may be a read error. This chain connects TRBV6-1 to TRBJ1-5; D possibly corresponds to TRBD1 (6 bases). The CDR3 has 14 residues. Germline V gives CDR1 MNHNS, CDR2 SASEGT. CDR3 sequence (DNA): TGTGCCAGCAGCGAAGGGACATCTGATCAGCCCCAGCATTTT. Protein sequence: CASSEGTSDQPQHF.

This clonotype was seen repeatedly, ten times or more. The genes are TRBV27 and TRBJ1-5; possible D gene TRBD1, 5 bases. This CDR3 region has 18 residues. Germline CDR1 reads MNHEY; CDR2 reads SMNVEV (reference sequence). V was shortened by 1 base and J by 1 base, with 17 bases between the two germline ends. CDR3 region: CASSLWGSQTSSNQPQHF. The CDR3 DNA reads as TGTGCCAGCAGTTTATGGGGCAGCCAAACTTCAAGCAATCAGCCCCAGCATTTT.

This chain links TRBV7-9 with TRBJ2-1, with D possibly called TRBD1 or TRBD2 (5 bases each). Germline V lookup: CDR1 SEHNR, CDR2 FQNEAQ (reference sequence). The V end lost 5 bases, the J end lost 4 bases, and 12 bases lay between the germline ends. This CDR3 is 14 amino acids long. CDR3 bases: TGTGCCAGCAGCCCAGCCTGGGGGTACAATGAGCAGTTCTTC. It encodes CASSPAWGYNEQFF.

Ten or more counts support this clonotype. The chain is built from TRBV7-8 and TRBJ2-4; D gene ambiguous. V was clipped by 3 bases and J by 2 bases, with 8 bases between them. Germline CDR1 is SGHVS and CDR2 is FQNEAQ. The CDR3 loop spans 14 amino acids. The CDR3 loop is CASSFRESKNIQYF. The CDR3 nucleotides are TGTGCCAGCAGCTTTCGAGAGTCCAAAAACATTCAGTACTTC. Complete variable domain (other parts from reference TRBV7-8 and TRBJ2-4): GAGVSQSPRYKVAKRGQDVALRCDPISGHVSLFWYQQALGQGPEFLTYFQNEAQLDKSGLPSDRFFAERPEGSVSTLKIQRTQQEDSAVYLCASSFRESKNIQYFGAGTRLSVL.

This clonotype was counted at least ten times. DNA of the CDR3: TGCAGTGCTAGGCCAAGAGTAGCGGGCCGCACAGATACGCAGTATTTT. This sequence encodes CSARPRVAGRTDTQYF. J is TRBJ2-3 and V is TRBV20-1, with 7 nucleotides matching TRBD2. The CDR3 consists of 16 residues. V lost 3 bases, J lost 1 base, and 10 bases stayed unmatched. Germline values: CDR1 DFQATT, CDR2 SNEGSKA (reference sequence).